The present TCR beta chain was sequenced within a study of cytomegalovirus exposure and HLA in healthy donors. General study findings and limits: An ancestry cluster, one associated with Asian ancestry, reportedly showed fewer N-insertions than the 666-donor mean in a later analysis. Earlier findings revealed that most TCR beta V segments proved productive either about 90% or about 30% of the time. Trimming of TCR beta V- and J-genes showed a link, identified in a later analysis, to a missense DCLRE1C variant.

The PCR used 60 Vbeta and 13 Jbeta primers. Assay used: immunoSEQ multiplex PCR; TCRdb lists only in-frame clones, some missing. Counted here are 170,000 or so clones, around 80% occurring once; the ten biggest clones make up 1%. V lost 2 bases, J lost 5 bases, and 7 bases stayed unmatched. The V gene's germline CDR1 is SNHLY and CDR2 FYNNEI. This CDR3 comprises 15 residues. As for this clone: Its antigen is unknown.

The clonotype comes from a woman aged 45-65 years in good health and CMV-seropositive. This chain uses TRBV2 with TRBJ2-5, with 8 bases identical to TRBD2. Input material: PBMCs. The CDR3 DNA is TGTGCCAGCAGTGAAATTCGGGGGGGGTCGGAGACCCAGTACTTC. This gives the protein CASSEIRGGSETQYF.